This T cell receptor beta chain was captured in a study of T cell repertoires in cytomegalovirus infection. Across the study: It can be stated that public TCR beta signatures indicated CMV infection as well as a matching HLA type. Study-level findings and limits: Pooled public TCR beta family frequency picked out CMV carriers with the relevant HLA.

Unmatched junction bases numbered 12, after V lost 4 bases and J lost 9 bases. The CDR3 covers 16 residues. Germline CDR1 reads SEHNR; CDR2 reads FQNEAQ (reference sequence). This clonotype was counted a few times. Its matching antigen is unknown. TCRdb reanalysed the reads using MiXCR and keeps one entry per CDR3 protein. The sample includes roughly 240,000 distinct CDR3 sequences, 5% to 8.5% of them seen just once. The rearrangement joins TRBV7-9 to TRBJ1-6; 7 positions agree with TRBD1. The receptor comes from a human donor in good health (CMV status not recorded). Some clones in this sample may be carry-over from other donors' samples. Sequences were obtained from PBMCs. In DNA form, the CDR3 reads TGTGCCAGCAGCTACCTAGGGGACAGAGATGGTTCACCCCTCCACTTT. Amino acid sequence: CASSYLGDRDGSPLHF.